This T cell receptor (beta chain) was profiled in a study of shared clonotypes between healthy human individuals. CD4+ cells underwent separation, giving CD45RA+ naive and CD45RA-negative memory subsets. The V gene end was trimmed by 3 bases and the J gene end by 2 bases; junction bases not matched to a gene: 5. Germline V CDR1 and CDR2: SGHDT, YYEEEE. There are 15 residues in the CDR3. As concerns this clone: The antigen remains undetermined.

Repertoires were generated with immunoSEQ multiplex PCR, while TCRdb's copy carries only in-frame clones and drops some. The table records some 2,000,000 clones, roughly 94% of them present only once. Whole-study results and caveats: Compared with memory subsets, naive subsets generally had larger estimated richness.

This chain joins TRBV5-6 and TRBJ1-5, with 7 bases matching TRBD1. The source of this sequence is a man aged 18 to 29 in good health. Material: naive CD4+ T cells sorted from blood. Subset in this sample: CD45RA+ positively selected. CDR3 nucleotides: TGTGCCAGCAGCTGGGGTGGACAGGGCAATCAGCCCCAGCATTTT. Translating it yields CASSWGGQGNQPQHF.